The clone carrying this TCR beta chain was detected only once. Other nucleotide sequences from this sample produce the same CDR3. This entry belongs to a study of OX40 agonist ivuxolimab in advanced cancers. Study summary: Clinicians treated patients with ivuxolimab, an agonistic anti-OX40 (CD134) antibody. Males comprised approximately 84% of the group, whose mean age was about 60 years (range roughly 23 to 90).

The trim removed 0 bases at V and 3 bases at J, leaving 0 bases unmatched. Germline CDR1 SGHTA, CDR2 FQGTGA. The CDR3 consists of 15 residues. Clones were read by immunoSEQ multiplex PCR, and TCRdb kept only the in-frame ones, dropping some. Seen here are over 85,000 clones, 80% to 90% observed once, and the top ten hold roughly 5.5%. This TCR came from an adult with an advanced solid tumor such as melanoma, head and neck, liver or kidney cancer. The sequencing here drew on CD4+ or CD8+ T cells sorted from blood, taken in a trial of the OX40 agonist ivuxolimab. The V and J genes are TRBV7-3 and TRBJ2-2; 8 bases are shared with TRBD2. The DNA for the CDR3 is TGTGCCAGCAGCTTAACCGGGGGGGACACCGGGGAGCTGTTTTTT. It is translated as CASSLTGGDTGELFF.